These T cell receptor beta chains were read from a single sample in a study of CD8+ T cells in alopecia areata. Method: immunoSEQ multiplex PCR; TCRdb's copy keeps in-frame clones and lacks some. The repertoire holds approximately 180,000 clones, with 50% to 75% as singletons. This sample comprised CD4+ T cells sorted from blood, obtained at approximately week 56, from a patient treated with tofacitinib. The source is a human donor with alopecia areata. Both conserved end residues are trimmed from each CDR3. The order of the fields is V gene, CDR3 length, CDR3 protein.

V gene: TRBV2; CDR3 length: 14; CDR3 protein: ASSDLGSREQETQY
V gene: TRBV6-1; CDR3 length: 12; CDR3 protein: ASSGNSASYEQY
V gene: TRBV7-9; CDR3 length: 13; CDR3 protein: ASSLWVGNADTQY
V gene: TRBV18; CDR3 length: 11; CDR3 protein: ASSPMSNEKLF
V gene: TRBV13; CDR3 length: 12; CDR3 protein: ASSQNRVTDGYT
V gene: TRBV12-5; CDR3 length: 13; CDR3 protein: ASGLSPGGDSPLH
V gene: TRBV5-1; CDR3 length: 14; CDR3 protein: ASSLNRGQGNTEAF
V gene: TRBV6-6; CDR3 length: 12; CDR3 protein: ASSYGQINQPQH
V gene: TRBV18; CDR3 length: 11; CDR3 protein: ASQLSLNTEAF
V gene: TRBV6-5; CDR3 length: 12; CDR3 protein: ASSYLGQGHGYT
V gene: TRBV4-2; CDR3 length: 14; CDR3 protein: ASSPRGSGRTDTQY
V gene: TRBV25-1; CDR3 length: 11; CDR3 protein: ASSGLGVTEAF
V gene: TRBV15; CDR3 length: 13; CDR3 protein: ATSTPGQGSYEQY
V gene: TRBV6-1; CDR3 length: 12; CDR3 protein: ASSEVGGNQPQH
V gene: TRBV6-5; CDR3 length: 9; CDR3 protein: ASGQTYEQY
V gene: TRBV29-1; CDR3 length: 9; CDR3 protein: SVDRATEAF
V gene: TRBV5-5; CDR3 length: 13; CDR3 protein: ASSGGTSYNSPLH
V gene: TRBV25-1; CDR3 length: 11; CDR3 protein: ASRAGQGRGYT
V gene: TRBV2; CDR3 length: 11; CDR3 protein: ASSGTGGHEQY
V gene: TRBV2; CDR3 length: 13; CDR3 protein: ASQGLAGFLETQY
V gene: TRBV29-1; CDR3 length: 11; CDR3 protein: SVEAGESTEAF
V gene: TRBV2; CDR3 length: 13; CDR3 protein: ASRPTSGGPETQY
V gene: TRBV5-1; CDR3 length: 12; CDR3 protein: ASSPGTAFTEAF
V gene: TRBV5-1; CDR3 length: 13; CDR3 protein: ASSLRYGTNYGYT
V gene: TRBV6-1; CDR3 length: 13; CDR3 protein: ASSEARGGKNEQF
V gene: TRBV15; CDR3 length: 11; CDR3 protein: ATSTLKEETQY
V gene: TRBV29-1; CDR3 length: 12; CDR3 protein: SVAGTVNTGELF
V gene: TRBV6-1; CDR3 length: 15; CDR3 protein: ASSADPGTAANYGYT
V gene: TRBV30; CDR3 length: 13; CDR3 protein: AWSVQGRTNEKLF
V gene: TRBV7-2; CDR3 length: 11; CDR3 protein: ASRGPVHTEAF
V gene: TRBV4-1; CDR3 length: 9; CDR3 protein: ASSFRTEAF
V gene: TRBV25-1; CDR3 length: 15; CDR3 protein: ASSELSEGRANTEAF
V gene: TRBV30; CDR3 length: 13; CDR3 protein: AWSVLASRLDTQY
V gene: TRBV29-1; CDR3 length: 12; CDR3 protein: SVDRAGVYNEQF
V gene: TRBV29-1; CDR3 length: 9; CDR3 protein: SVDPSTEAF
V gene: TRBV5-6; CDR3 length: 12; CDR3 protein: ASSLRDRANIQY
V gene: TRBV5-1; CDR3 length: 12; CDR3 protein: ASSLAQGGYEQY
V gene: TRBV2; CDR3 length: 9; CDR3 protein: ASSGTGEQF
V gene: TRBV11-2; CDR3 length: 14; CDR3 protein: ASSLGSGTLDEKLF
V gene: TRBV14; CDR3 length: 13; CDR3 protein: ASSQTRVATDTQY
V gene: TRBV9; CDR3 length: 11; CDR3 protein: ASSVASADTQY
V gene: TRBV18; CDR3 length: 12; CDR3 protein: ASSPQGAPTEAF
V gene: TRBV7-9; CDR3 length: 13; CDR3 protein: ASIVGGAQNTEAF
V gene: TRBV10-3; CDR3 length: 9; CDR3 protein: ATLTGFEAF
V gene: TRBV6-6; CDR3 length: 12; CDR3 protein: ASRPGLLWDEQY
V gene: TRBV7-9; CDR3 length: 12; CDR3 protein: ASSLMQGAETQY
V gene: TRBV4-1; CDR3 length: 13; CDR3 protein: ASSSGWSGNQPQH
V gene: TRBV5-6; CDR3 length: 14; CDR3 protein: ASSLLAGQSTGELF
V gene: TRBV7-2; CDR3 length: 10; CDR3 protein: ASSSRGREQY
V gene: TRBV5-1; CDR3 length: 11; CDR3 protein: ASSLRVRDEQF
V gene: TRBV12-5; CDR3 length: 14; CDR3 protein: ASGPKGGHSGNIQY
V gene: TRBV25-1; CDR3 length: 12; CDR3 protein: ASRDTSTNEKLF
V gene: TRBV11-2; CDR3 length: 15; CDR3 protein: ASSPLTGSYRYYGYT